The 24 T cell receptor beta chains listed next were all sequenced from one sample in a study of T-cell memory formation after mild COVID-19. TCRdb re-called the 5' RACE reads through MiXCR, storing one row per CDR3 protein. The sample carries a few hundred thousand distinct CDR3 sequences, about 20% recorded once. Sequences were obtained from PBMCs or a T cell subset sorted from them (not recorded which). The receptors derive from a man aged 18 to 29 who had mild COVID-19 (a few samples of this study predate the infection). Cell type and time point are not known.

CDR3 protein: CASSYLGQGEAFF. In DNA, the CDR3 is TGCGCCAGCAGCTACCTAGGACAGGGAGAAGCTTTCTTT. The V call is TRBV5-1, the J call TRBJ1-1; 8 nucleotides match TRBD1. The ends lost 3 bases at V and 8 bases at J; junction bases unmatched: 6. Germline V gene lookup returns CDR1 SGHRS and CDR2 YFSETQ. This CDR3 has 13 amino acids.

This clonotype was seen only a few times. The chain links TRBV6-2 or TRBV6-3 to TRBJ2-7, with D uncertain. Trimming stripped 6 bases from V and 1 base from J, with 10 bases between. There are 13 residues in the CDR3. CDR1 MNHEY and CDR2 SVGEGT come from the germline V gene. Here the CDR3 reads CASSVGPSYEQYF. CDR3 sequence (DNA): TGTGCCAGCAGCGTCGGACCATCCTACGAGCAGTACTTC.

This clonotype was detected a few times. This chain connects TRBV7-7 to TRBJ2-3, with 9 bases aligning to TRBD1. Germline V gene sequence: CDR1 SSHAT, CDR2 FNYEAQ (reference sequence). With V trimmed by 0 bases and J by 5 bases, 0 bases remained unmatched. This CDR3 has 14 residues. CDR3 sequence (DNA): TGTGCCAGCAGCTTAGCGGGACAGGGAGATACGCAGTATTTT. It yields the protein CASSLAGQGDTQYF.

The V gene is TRBV5-1, the J gene TRBJ1-3; D is unclear. The germline V gene has CDR1 SGHRS and CDR2 YFSETQ. The CDR3 runs 15 residues. Trimming shortened V by 4 bases and J by 4 bases, and 15 bases separated the two germline ends. The CDR3 protein is CASSRDGVPGNTIYF. For the CDR3, the DNA is TGCGCCAGCAGCCGTGACGGGGTCCCCGGAAACACCATATATTTT.

This clonotype was observed a few times. This chain joins TRBV5-1 and TRBJ1-2; 8 bases are shared with TRBD1. CDR1 is SGHRS and CDR2 is YFSETQ in the germline V gene. The CDR3 extends over 14 amino acids. V lost 4 bases, J lost 4 bases, and 6 bases stayed unmatched. In DNA form, the CDR3 reads TGCGCCAGCAGCCCGTCCGGGACAGGCTATGGCTACACCTTC. It specifies CASSPSGTGYGYTF.

In its sample, this clonotype was seen many times. The chain links TRBV6-6 to TRBJ2-3; a weak D match, TRBD2 (6 bases). Germline V CDR1 and CDR2: MNHNY, SVGAGI (reference sequence). CDR3 length equals 15 residues. The ends were cut back, 6 bases at V and 4 bases at J, with 17 bases in the middle. CDR3 protein: CASRLSGTGADTQYF. The CDR3 DNA sequence: TGTGCCAGCAGACTTAGCGGCACCGGCGCAGATACGCAGTATTTT.

The rearrangement links TRBV19 to TRBJ2-7, with 9 nucleotides matching TRBD1. Trimming at V came to 3 bases and at J to 3 bases, leaving 9 bases not matched to a gene. This CDR3 contains 16 residues. From germline, CDR1 is LNHDA and CDR2 SQIVND (reference sequence). The CDR3: CASSMSDRGGSYEQYF. DNA of the CDR3: TGTGCCAGTAGTATGTCGGACAGGGGAGGTAGCTACGAGCAGTACTTC. The full variable domain, in which reference TRBV19 and TRBJ2-7 provide the parts outside the CDR3, is DGGITQSPKYLFRKEGQNVTLSCEQNLNHDAMYWYRQDPGQGLRLIYYSQIVNDFQKGDIAEGYSVSREKKESFPLTVTSAQKNPTAFYLCASSMSDRGGSYEQYFGPGTRLTVT.

The chain recombines TRBV29-1 with TRBJ2-5; 7 nucleotides match TRBD2. V was clipped by 6 bases and J by 5 bases; unmatched bases: 12. The CDR3 is 14 amino acids. Germline V gene sequence: CDR1 SQVTM, CDR2 ANQGSEA. CDR3: CSVTHAPGGETQYF. CDR3 DNA: TGCAGCGTGACCCATGCCCCCGGGGGGGAGACCCAGTACTTC.

The chain recombines TRBV9 with TRBJ1-2; TRBD1 might be the D (5 bases). Germline lookup yields CDR1 SGDLS and CDR2 YYNGEE. CDR3 length: 16 residues. V lost 3 bases, J lost 4 bases, and 19 bases lay in between. DNA for the CDR3: TGTGCCAGCAGCGACGTAGATGTTGGGGGAGGCTATGGCTACACCTTC. It codes for CASSDVDVGGGYGYTF. The complete variable domain, with remaining parts taken from reference TRBV9 and TRBJ1-2, reads DSGVTQTPKHLITATGQRVTLRCSPRSGDLSVYWYQQSLDQGLQFLIQYYNGEERAKGNILERFSAQQFPDLHSELNLSSLELGDSALYFCASSDVDVGGGYGYTFGSGTRLTVV.

The chain has TRBV19 and TRBJ2-7; the match to TRBD2 covers 9 bases. The germline V gene encodes CDR1 LNHDA and CDR2 SQIVND (reference sequence). V shed 8 bases and J 1 base; nucleotides not matched to a gene: 3. CDR3 length: 13 amino acids. CDR3 nucleotides: TGTGCCAGTTCGACTAGCGGTTCCTACGAGCAGTACTTC. This translates into CASSTSGSYEQYF. The whole variable domain, remainder taken from reference TRBV19 and TRBJ2-7, is DGGITQSPKYLFRKEGQNVTLSCEQNLNHDAMYWYRQDPGQGLRLIYYSQIVNDFQKGDIAEGYSVSREKKESFPLTVTSAQKNPTAFYLCASSTSGSYEQYFGPGTRLTVT.

The chain carries TRBV6-1 and TRBJ1-5; 7 bases are a match to TRBD1. Germline lookup yields CDR1 MNHNS and CDR2 SASEGT. Trimming took 7 bases from V and 5 from J; bases not matched to a gene: 8. The CDR3 totals 14 residues. CDR3 coding DNA: TGTGCCAGCATCCCGCGACAGGGTTATCAGCCCCAGCATTTT. Protein product: CASIPRQGYQPQHF.

The chain is built from TRBV5-5 and TRBJ1-5; D is perhaps TRBD1 (5 bases). Per germline, CDR1 SGHKS and CDR2 YYEKEE (reference sequence). V was pared by 1 base and J by 0 bases, with 11 bases between. The CDR3 loop spans 16 amino acids. CDR3: CASSLLGVDSNQPQHF. The CDR3 DNA reads TGTGCCAGCAGCTTGTTGGGGGTGGATAGCAATCAGCCCCAGCATTTT.

V gene TRBV7-2 combines with J gene TRBJ2-3, with TRBD2 identical over 8 bases. Unmatched junction bases numbered 10, after V lost 4 bases and J lost 4 bases. Per the germline V gene, CDR1 is SGHTA and CDR2 is FQGNSA. The CDR3 loop spans 16 amino acids. Written as DNA, the CDR3 is TGTGCCAGCAGCTCTCGGAGCGGGGGCTTCGCAGATACGCAGTATTTT. Translating it yields CASSSRSGGFADTQYF. Supplemented by reference TRBV7-2 and TRBJ2-3, the full variable domain reads GAGVSQSPSNKVTEKGKDVELRCDPISGHTALYWYRQSLGQGLEFLIYFQGNSAPDKSGLPSDRFSAERTGGSVSTLTIQRTQQEDSAVYLCASSSRSGGFADTQYFGPGTRLTVL.

The rearrangement links TRBV4-1 to TRBJ1-2; D unresolved. Trimming cost V 4 bases and J 3 bases, with 15 bases left between them. The CDR3 is 15 amino acids. The V gene's germline CDR1 is MGHRA and CDR2 YSYEKL. CDR3 residues: CASSPAGALYYGYTF. In DNA, the CDR3 is TGCGCCAGCAGCCCCGCGGGCGCCCTTTACTATGGCTACACCTTC.

This clonotype was counted a few times. CDR3 protein: CASSPRRNTDTQYF. CDR3 DNA: TGCGCCAGCAGCCCCCGACGTAACACAGATACGCAGTATTTT. This chain uses TRBV5-1 with TRBJ2-3, with D unclear. Germline CDR1 is SGHRS and CDR2 is YFSETQ. The CDR3 runs to 14 residues. The V end was cut by 4 bases, the J end by 2 bases, with 11 bases between.

The chain links TRBV3-1 to TRBJ1-1, with 7 bases that match TRBD1. Germline V gene data show CDR1 as LGHDT and CDR2 as YNNKEL (reference sequence). This CDR3 spans 13 amino acids. J gave up 11 bases and V 5 bases, and 11 bases lay outside the gene matches. This chain's CDR3 is CASSKWDSYRAFF. In DNA form, the CDR3 reads TGTGCCAGCAGCAAATGGGACAGTTATCGGGCTTTCTTT. The whole variable domain, remainder taken from reference TRBV3-1 and TRBJ1-1, is DTAVSQTPKYLVTQMGNDKSIKCEQNLGHDTMYWYKQDSKKFLKIMFSYNNKELIINETVPNRFSPKSPDKAHLNLHINSLELGDSAVYFCASSKWDSYRAFFGQGTRLTVV.

A few counts support this clonotype. V is TRBV7-2 and J is TRBJ1-5; possibly TRBD1 for D (6 bases). The CDR3 length is 15 residues. Trimming pared 5 bases from V and 0 bases from J, leaving 11 bases between. Per germline, CDR1 SGHTA and CDR2 FQGNSA. The CDR3 loop reads CASSPQGHSNQPQHF. CDR3 coding DNA: TGTGCCAGCAGCCCCCAGGGGCATAGCAATCAGCCCCAGCATTTT.

A few counts support this clonotype. This chain links TRBV3-1 with TRBJ2-2; tentative D call: TRBD1 (6 bases). The CDR3 extends over 16 amino acids. Trimming stripped 3 bases from V and 0 bases from J, with 11 bases between. Germline-derived CDR1 and CDR2 are LGHDT and YNNKEL (reference sequence). The CDR3 DNA reads TGTGCCAGCAGCCAGTTGCAGGGGACGAACACCGGGGAGCTGTTTTTT. It encodes CASSQLQGTNTGELFF.

Ten or more counts support this clonotype. CDR3 sequence reads: CASSQGAGYSSPLHF. CDR3 DNA: TGTGCCAGCAGCCAAGGGGCGGGGTATAGCTCACCCCTCCACTTT. V and J are TRBV3-1 and TRBJ1-6; D remains ambiguous. Germline V lookup: CDR1 LGHDT, CDR2 YNNKEL (reference sequence). V was clipped by 1 base and J by 10 bases, with 14 bases between them. The CDR3 is 15 amino acids.

This clonotype turned up a few times. This chain joins TRBV7-9 and TRBJ2-5, with a weak D call TRBD1 (6 bases). CDR3 length: 13 amino acids. Trimming stripped 3 bases from V and 3 bases from J, with 8 bases between. Germline-derived CDR1 and CDR2 are SEHNR and FQNEAQ (reference sequence). CDR3: CASSFWTEETQYF. In nucleotides, the CDR3 is TGTGCCAGCAGCTTTTGGACAGAAGAGACCCAGTACTTC.

The chain joins TRBV2 to TRBJ1-2; a possible D gene is TRBD1 (5 bases). Trimming shortened V by 6 bases and J by 7 bases, and 15 bases separated the two germline ends. Germline values: CDR1 SNHLY, CDR2 FYNNEI. The CDR3 has 13 residues. The CDR3 sequence is CASRGVAESGYTF. For the CDR3, the DNA is TGTGCCAGCAGGGGGGTCGCCGAGAGTGGCTACACCTTC.

The CDR3 DNA is TGTGCCAGCAGCTTAGTCGTGGGGACAGGAACCCTCACAGATACGCAGTATTTT. Protein sequence: CASSLVVGTGTLTDTQYF. The genes are TRBV7-8 and TRBJ2-3; 8 bases fit TRBD1. The CDR3 sequence is 18 residues long. CDR1 and CDR2 from the germline V gene are SGHVS and FQNEAQ. Losses at the gene ends were 1 base for V and 2 bases for J; bases not matched to a gene: 11.

V usage is TRBV4-1 and J usage is TRBJ2-5; 8 positions match TRBD2. The V segment lost 1 base and the J segment 1 base; nucleotides outside the gene matches: 5. This CDR3 has 16 amino acids. Germline V gives CDR1 MGHRA, CDR2 YSYEKL. The CDR3 protein is CASSQVERGSQETQYF. CDR3 sequence (DNA): TGCGCCAGCAGCCAAGTCGAGCGGGGGAGCCAAGAGACCCAGTACTTC.

J is TRBJ1-5 and V is TRBV4-2; D possibly corresponds to TRBD1 (5 bases). This CDR3 has 16 residues. In germline, CDR1 is LGHNA, CDR2 YNFKEQ. The germline V and J ends were trimmed by 1 base and 0 bases, with 10 bases remaining between them. CDR3 sequence: CASSQGRADSNQPQHF. CDR3 nucleotide sequence: TGTGCCAGCAGCCAAGGCAGGGCTGATAGCAATCAGCCCCAGCATTTT.